A single sample gave rise to the 19 T cell receptor beta chains below, sequenced in a study of cytomegalovirus exposure and HLA in healthy donors. Amplification used 60 Vbeta primers and 13 Jbeta primers. Clones were read by immunoSEQ multiplex PCR, and TCRdb kept only the in-frame ones, dropping some. Among 160,000 or so clones, roughly 80% were seen once, and the ten largest hold around 6.7%. The sequenced material came from PBMCs. Receptors were obtained from a woman aged 25 to 45 in good health and CMV-seropositive.

The chain recombines TRBV7-6 with TRBJ2-1; TRBD2 matches at 7 bases. V was clipped by 0 bases and J by 3 bases; unmatched bases: 2. The CDR3 extends over 15 amino acids. Per germline, CDR1 SGHVS and CDR2 FNYEAQ. Here the CDR3 DNA reads TGTGCCAGCAGCTTAGCAGCGGGGTACTACAATGAGCAGTTCTTC. It codes for CASSLAAGYYNEQFF. Looking up the rest from reference TRBV7-6 and TRBJ2-1 gives the full variable domain: GAGVSQSPRYKVTKRGQDVALRCDPISGHVSLYWYRQALGQGPEFLTYFNYEAQQDKSGLPNDRFSAERPEGSISTLTIQRTEQRDSAMYRCASSLAAGYYNEQFFGPGTRLTVL.

This chain uses TRBV2 with TRBJ2-3; no firm D call. This CDR3 comprises 11 residues. Germline loops: CDR1 SNHLY, CDR2 FYNNEI. Trimming shortened V by 3 bases and J by 6 bases, and 4 bases separated the two germline ends. CDR3 nucleotides: TGTGCCAGCAGTGAGCGGGATACGCAGTATTTT. Translation: CASSERDTQYF. The entire variable domain, with the rest obtained from reference TRBV2 and TRBJ2-3, is as follows: EPEVTQTPSHQVTQMGQEVILRCVPISNHLYFYWYRQILGQKVEFLVSFYNNEISEKSEIFDDQFSVERPDGSNFTLKIRSTKLEDSAMYFCASSERDTQYFGPGTRLTVL.

The genes are TRBV2 and TRBJ1-1; possible D gene TRBD1, 5 bases. The CDR3 totals 13 residues. V lost 3 bases to trimming and J lost 11 bases, with 16 bases between them. Germline V lookup: CDR1 SNHLY, CDR2 FYNNEI. The CDR3 coding sequence is TGTGCCAGCAGTGATTTAGGGGAGGGGTATGCTTTCTTT. This sequence encodes CASSDLGEGYAFF.

The J gene is TRBJ2-7, the V gene TRBV19, with 8 bases lining up with TRBD2. CDR1 is LNHDA and CDR2 is SQIVND in the germline V gene (reference sequence). The ends lost 3 bases at V and 7 bases at J; junction bases unmatched: 11. The CDR3 covers 15 residues. CDR3 residues: CASSIRAGAFREQYF. The CDR3 nucleotides read TGTGCCAGTAGTATCCGAGCGGGGGCCTTCCGGGAGCAGTACTTC.

V is TRBV6-6 and J is TRBJ1-2; D is unclear. CDR1 and CDR2 from the germline V gene are MNHNY and SVGAGI (reference sequence). V was cut by 1 base and J by 0 bases, with 9 bases left in between. The CDR3 totals 15 residues. CDR3 amino acids: CASSYYREPNYGYTF. The CDR3 coding sequence is TGTGCCAGCAGTTACTACAGAGAACCTAACTATGGCTACACCTTC.

The V gene is TRBV5-1, the J gene TRBJ2-7; possible D gene TRBD2, 5 bases. The CDR3 runs 16 residues. In germline, CDR1 is SGHRS, CDR2 YFSETQ. Trimming took off 5 bases at V and 3 bases at J, with 21 bases between the two ends. CDR3 DNA: TGCGCCAGCAGTAAGGGTTCGGGGATCGGCTACTACGAGCAGTACTTC. Its protein product is CASSKGSGIGYYEQYF.

This chain connects TRBV5-1 to TRBJ2-1, with a possible D match to TRBD1 (5 bases). The CDR3 extends over 15 amino acids. V was pared by 4 bases and J by 0 bases, with 11 bases between. CDR1 is SGHRS, CDR2 YFSETQ, per germline. The CDR3 nucleotides read TGCGCCAGCAGCCCCCGACAGAGCTCCTACAATGAGCAGTTCTTC. Translated: CASSPRQSSYNEQFF.

The rearrangement uses TRBV7-9 and TRBJ2-7, with TRBD1 as a possible D gene (6 bases). Trimming stripped 5 bases from V and 0 bases from J, with 20 bases between. The CDR3 length is 17 residues. The V gene's germline CDR1 is SEHNR and CDR2 FQNEAQ (reference sequence). The chain's CDR3 is CASSPLTGTTISYEQYF. CDR3 bases: TGTGCCAGCAGCCCCCTCACCGGGACAACCATCTCCTACGAGCAGTACTTC.

Regarding this clone: The germline gene is not matched at one end of the junction; a read error may be the cause. This chain links TRBV6-4 with TRBJ2-1; no firm D call. The CDR3 runs 13 residues. From germline, CDR1 is MRHNA and CDR2 SNTAGT. The CDR3 DNA sequence: TGTGCCAGCAGTTCCGACACGAATACCGAGCAGCTCTTC. Its translation is CASSSDTNTEQLF.

V is TRBV5-6 and J is TRBJ1-2, with 9 bases aligning to TRBD1. CDR1 SGHDT and CDR2 YYEEEE come from the germline V gene. This CDR3 has 13 residues. V trimming: 4 bases; J trimming: 6 bases; junction bases outside the gene matches: 4. The CDR3 sequence is CASSPGTGNGYTF. CDR3 nucleotides: TGTGCCAGCAGCCCCGGGACAGGGAATGGCTACACCTTC.

The rearrangement joins TRBV27 to TRBJ1-1; D is undetermined. Germline loops: CDR1 MNHEY, CDR2 SMNVEV (reference sequence). The CDR3 spans 13 residues. Trimming cost V 1 base and J 2 bases, with 5 bases left between them. This CDR3 reads CASSLWANTEAFF. CDR3 DNA sequence: TGTGCCAGCAGTTTATGGGCAAACACTGAAGCTTTCTTT.

The genes are TRBV7-9 and TRBJ1-6, with D tentatively TRBD1 (5 bases). The germline gives CDR1 SEHNR, CDR2 FQNEAQ (reference sequence). Trimming took 8 bases from V and 0 from J, leaving 11 bases between them. The CDR3 runs to 15 residues. The CDR3 nucleotides are TGTGCCAGCTCAGGGCGAGGCTCCTATAATTCACCCCTCCACTTT. Translation gives CASSGRGSYNSPLHF.

The V and J genes are TRBV19 and TRBJ1-6, with D possibly TRBD1 on 6 matching bases. CDR1 is LNHDA and CDR2 is SQIVND in the germline V gene (reference sequence). The CDR3 is 14 residues long. V lost 3 bases and J 10 bases, leaving 13 bases between the germline ends. The CDR3: CASSMYRATSPLHF. As DNA, the CDR3 is TGTGCCAGTAGTATGTACAGGGCTACATCACCCCTCCACTTT.

The chain couples TRBV19 to TRBJ2-7, with 7 bases identical to TRBD1. Germline CDR1 reads LNHDA; CDR2 reads SQIVND (reference sequence). There are 13 residues in the CDR3. The ends lost 5 bases at V and 3 bases at J; junction bases unmatched: 4. The CDR3 protein is CASSPGTVYEQYF. As DNA, the CDR3 is TGTGCCAGTAGTCCTGGGACAGTCTACGAGCAGTACTTC.

The chain carries TRBV6-6 and TRBJ2-1, with 8 bases fitting TRBD2. CDR3 length equals 16 residues. Germline CDR1 MNHNY, CDR2 SVGAGI (reference sequence). The V gene end was trimmed by 7 bases and the J gene end by 5 bases; junction bases not matched to a gene: 13. The CDR3 sequence is CASTPGGDGLNNEQFF. The CDR3 region has the DNA TGTGCCAGCACTCCCGGGGGGGACGGATTAAACAATGAGCAGTTCTTC.

For this clone: The same CDR3 arises from other DNA sequences in this sample as well. The chain employs TRBV5-1 and TRBJ2-3, with 7 nucleotides matching TRBD1. The V and J ends lost 0 bases and 2 bases, in that order; junction bases with no gene match: 3. CDR1 and CDR2 from the germline V gene are SGHRS and YFSETQ. The CDR3 spans 15 residues. This CDR3 reads CASSLGTGVTDTQYF. The CDR3 DNA sequence: TGCGCCAGCAGCTTGGGTACAGGGGTCACAGATACGCAGTATTTT.

The V call is TRBV5-4, the J call TRBJ2-5; a weak D match, TRBD2 (6 bases). Germline loops: CDR1 SGHNT, CDR2 YYREEE (reference sequence). There are 12 residues in the CDR3. V lost 10 bases and J 3 bases, leaving 13 bases between the germline ends. CDR3 coding DNA: TGTGCCGGTAGCGGTCGTGAAGAGACCCAGTACTTC. Residues: CAGSGREETQYF. Full variable domain (missing parts from reference TRBV5-4 and TRBJ2-5): ETGVTQSPTHLIKTRGQQVTLRCSSQSGHNTVSWYQQALGQGPQFIFQYYREEENGRGNFPPRFSGLQFPNYSSELNVNALELDDSALYLCAGSGREETQYFGPGTRLLVL.

The gene calls are TRBV5-6 and TRBJ2-7; a weak D match, TRBD1 (6 bases). The CDR3 has 13 residues. Germline V CDR1 and CDR2: SGHDT, YYEEEE. V was shortened by 4 bases and J by 3 bases, with 11 bases between the two germline ends. CDR3 loop: CASSPWTVYEQYF. The CDR3, as DNA: TGTGCCAGCAGCCCGTGGACAGTCTACGAGCAGTACTTC.

The V gene is TRBV5-1, the J gene TRBJ2-7; TRBD1 matches 7 bases. CDR3 length: 14 residues. Germline loops: CDR1 SGHRS, CDR2 YFSETQ. The junction had 2 bases not matched to a gene; V was cut back by 2 bases and J by 0 bases. As DNA, the CDR3 is TGCGCCAGCAGCTTCGGACAGGTCTCCTACGAGCAGTACTTC. It is translated as CASSFGQVSYEQYF.